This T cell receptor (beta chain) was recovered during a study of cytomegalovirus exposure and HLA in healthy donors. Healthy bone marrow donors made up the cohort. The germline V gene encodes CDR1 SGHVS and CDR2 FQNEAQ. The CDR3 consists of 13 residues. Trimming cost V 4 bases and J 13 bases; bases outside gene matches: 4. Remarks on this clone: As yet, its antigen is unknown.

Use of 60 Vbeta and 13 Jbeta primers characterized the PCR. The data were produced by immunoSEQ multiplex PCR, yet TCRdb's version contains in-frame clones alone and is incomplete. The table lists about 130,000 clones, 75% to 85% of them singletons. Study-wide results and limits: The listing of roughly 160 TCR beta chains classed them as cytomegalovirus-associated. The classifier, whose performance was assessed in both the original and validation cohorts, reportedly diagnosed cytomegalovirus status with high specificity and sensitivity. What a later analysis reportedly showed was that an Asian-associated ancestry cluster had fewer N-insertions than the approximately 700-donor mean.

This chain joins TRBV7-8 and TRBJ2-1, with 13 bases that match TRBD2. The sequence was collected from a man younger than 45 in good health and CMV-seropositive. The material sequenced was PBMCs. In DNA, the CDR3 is TGTGCCAGCAGCTCCGGGACTAGCGGGACACAGTTCTTC. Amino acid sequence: CASSSGTSGTQFF.